This is a list of T cell receptor beta chains from one sample in a study of early T cells in non-severe SARS-CoV-2 infection. TCRdb redid the calling of the 5' RACE reads with MiXCR, one entry per CDR3 protein. The data show about 25,000 distinct CDR3 sequences, 5.5% to 7% seen once. The sample comprised whole blood. The receptor set was obtained from an adult who was a healthcare worker with PCR-confirmed SARS-CoV-2 infection or an uninfected control (not recorded which). CDR3s include the opening cysteine and the closing phenylalanine or tryptophan. A D gene is named only where the DNA matches it firmly. Clone size is stated in some rows and not others, as once, few, many or a class when expanded.

D: TRBD2
J: TRBJ2-1
size: few
V: TRBV4-3
CDR3: CASSQDPGLAGNNEQFF
DNA: TGCGCCAGCAGCCAAGATCCCGGGCTAGCGGGGAACAATGAGCAGTTCTTC

D: -
J: TRBJ1-4
size: -
V: TRBV7-9
CDR3: CASSSLTGSTNEKLFF
DNA: TGTGCCAGCAGTTCGTTAACAGGGTCAACTAATGAAAAACTGTTTTTT

D: -
J: TRBJ2-7
size: few
V: TRBV6-2/TRBV6-3
CDR3: CASSYLGSEQYF
DNA: TGTGCCAGCAGTTACCTGGGGTCCGAGCAGTACTTC

D: -
J: TRBJ1-6
size: -
V: TRBV25-1
CDR3: CASSEFTGGNSPLHF
DNA: TGTGCCAGCAGTGAGTTCACCGGGGGCAATTCACCCCTCCACTTT

D: -
J: TRBJ2-7
size: -
V: TRBV11-2
CDR3: CASSLDWESSYEQYF
DNA: TGTGCCAGCAGCTTGGACTGGGAAAGCTCCTACGAGCAGTACTTC

D: TRBD1
J: TRBJ2-7
size: many
V: TRBV6-5
CDR3: CASSYRQGVYEQYF
DNA: TGTGCCAGCAGTTACAGGCAGGGGGTCTACGAGCAGTACTTC

D: -
J: TRBJ2-5
size: many
V: TRBV5-4
CDR3: CASSLVGLSETQYF
DNA: TGTGCCAGCAGCTTGGTCGGACTATCCGAGACCCAGTACTTC

D: -
J: TRBJ2-1
size: -
V: TRBV4-1
CDR3: CASSQEGTYNEQFF
DNA: TGCGCCAGCAGCCAAGAGGGGACTTACAATGAGCAGTTCTTC

D: TRBD2
J: TRBJ2-1
size: -
V: TRBV11-2
CDR3: CASSLRTSGGEQFF
DNA: TGTGCCAGCAGCTTAAGGACTAGCGGGGGGGAGCAGTTCTTC

D: TRBD2
J: TRBJ2-7
size: many
V: TRBV6-5
CDR3: CASSYGTSGGYEQYF
DNA: TGTGCCAGCAGTTACGGGACTAGCGGGGGGTACGAGCAGTACTTC

D: -
J: TRBJ2-2
size: many
V: TRBV7-3
CDR3: CASSTGFTNTGELFF
DNA: TGTGCCAGCAGCACAGGCTTCACGAACACCGGGGAGCTGTTTTTT

D: -
J: TRBJ2-7
size: many
V: TRBV19
CDR3: CASKGGREQYF
DNA: TGTGCCAGTAAAGGGGGAAGGGAGCAGTACTTC